The clone carrying this T cell receptor beta chain was seen repeatedly, ten times or more. Its cognate antigen is unknown. This related bone marrow graft donor gave peripheral blood on the day of marrow donation. This sample was taken from a study of T cells after posttransplantation cyclophosphamide. Findings of the study overall: Tissue-infiltrating T cells from skin or gut overlapped little with blood T cells. Recipient CMV seropositivity and CMV reactivation strongly tracked TRB clonality.

Per the germline V gene, CDR1 is SGHRS and CDR2 is YFSETQ. CDR3 size: 17 residues. Trimming took 4 bases from V and 5 from J; bases not matched to a gene: 5. The assay was immunoSEQ multiplex PCR, and TCRdb's table has in-frame clones only and misses some. This sample includes tens of thousands of clones with no singletons; its ten biggest clones take up about 4.2%. Specimen: PBMCs. This clonotype was sampled from a woman aged 45 to 65 in good health and a related stem cell transplant donor. The chain joins TRBV5-1 to TRBJ2-2; TRBD2 agrees at 16 bases. The CDR3 DNA reads as TGCGCCAGCAGCCCGGGACTAGCGGGGGGGCTAACCGGGGAGCTGTTTTTT. It specifies CASSPGLAGGLTGELFF.